This T cell receptor (beta chain) is from a study of T cell repertoires in cytomegalovirus infection. One entry per CDR3 protein, called by TCRdb with MiXCR from the reads. In the table there are some 97,000 distinct CDR3 sequences, under 25% of which are singletons. Per the germline V gene, CDR1 is DFQATT and CDR2 is SNEGSKA (reference sequence). There are 14 residues in the CDR3. V dropped 2 bases and J dropped 2; count of bases not matched to a gene: 4. The source is a human donor in good health (CMV status not recorded). Some clones in this sample may be carry-over from other donors' samples. Sequencing was performed on CD8+ T cells from PBMCs. V gene TRBV20-1 combines with J gene TRBJ2-3; TRBD2 matches 7 bases. CDR3 coding DNA: TGCAGTGCTAGACCTAGCGGTTACACAGATACGCAGTATTTT. Its translation: CSARPSGYTDTQYF.